One sample yielded the 24 T cell receptor beta chains listed below, sequenced in a study of blood T cell repertoires in COVID-19. Clones were sequenced by immunoSEQ multiplex PCR, and TCRdb holds only the in-frame ones, with some missing. The table lists 350,000 to 400,000 clones, about 86% of them singletons. The sample consisted of peripheral blood. These receptor sequences come from a woman aged 55-75 years with COVID-19, enrolled during active disease.

The genes are TRBV3-1 (or the pseudogene TRBV3-2) and TRBJ1-5; the match to TRBD1 covers 9 bases. This CDR3 has 14 amino acids. J was trimmed by 7 bases and V by 5 bases; bases with no gene match: 6. Germline V gene sequence: CDR1 LGHDT, CDR2 YNNKEL (reference sequence). The chain's CDR3 is CASSAGTGRQPQHF. CDR3 DNA: TGTGCCAGCAGCGCCGGGACAGGGCGCCAGCCCCAGCATTTT.

This clone turned up a few times. The chain joins TRBV27 to TRBJ1-2; D uncertain. Per germline, CDR1 MNHEY and CDR2 SMNVEV (reference sequence). The CDR3 is 13 amino acids. The V end was cut by 7 bases, the J end by 1 base, with 10 bases between. This chain's CDR3 is CASKGGLNYGYTF. The CDR3 nucleotides read TGTGCCAGCAAGGGAGGGCTTAACTATGGCTACACCTTC.

With respect to this clone: Other DNA sequences in this specimen translate into the identical CDR3. This sequence joins TRBV9 and TRBJ2-5; TRBD2 aligns across 8 bases. J was trimmed by 5 bases and V by 0 bases; bases with no gene match: 12. Germline CDR1 SGDLS, CDR2 YYNGEE. CDR3 size: 17 residues. The CDR3 region is CASSVGASRGGLETQYF. The CDR3 DNA sequence: TGTGCCAGCAGCGTAGGGGCAAGTCGGGGGGGCTTGGAGACCCAGTACTTC.

The chain is built from TRBV9 and TRBJ2-1; 10 bases line up with TRBD2. The ends lost 1 base at V and 4 bases at J; junction bases unmatched: 5. CDR3 size: 16 residues. Germline V gene lookup returns CDR1 SGDLS and CDR2 YYNGEE. CDR3 residues: CASSVLSGGDYNEQFF. CDR3 DNA sequence: TGTGCCAGCAGCGTACTGAGCGGGGGGGATTACAATGAGCAGTTCTTC. Variable domain in full (rest from reference TRBV9 and TRBJ2-1): DSGVTQTPKHLITATGQRVTLRCSPRSGDLSVYWYQQSLDQGLQFLIQYYNGEERAKGNILERFSAQQFPDLHSELNLSSLELGDSALYFCASSVLSGGDYNEQFFGPGTRLTVL.

The chain links TRBV27 to TRBJ2-1; D uncertain. There are 13 residues in the CDR3. CDR1 MNHEY and CDR2 SMNVEV come from the germline V gene (reference sequence). The V and J ends lost 2 bases and 6 bases respectively, with 8 bases between them. The CDR3, as DNA: TGTGCCAGCAGTTTACAAGCGTTCAATGAGCAGTTCTTC. It encodes CASSLQAFNEQFF.

This clone has a single count. CDR3 sequence reads: CASDSWNTEAFF. DNA for the CDR3: TGTGCCAGCGACTCCTGGAACACTGAAGCTTTCTTT. The chain uses TRBV10-3 and TRBJ1-1; D uncertain. Trimming removed 10 bases from V and 1 base from J, with 10 bases in between. The CDR3 is 12 residues long. The germline V gene encodes CDR1 ENHRY and CDR2 SYGVKD.

The CDR3 here is CASSPGTGKTMNTEAFF. The CDR3 DNA sequence: TGTGCCAGCAGCCCGGGGACAGGGAAAACCATGAACACTGAAGCTTTCTTT. The V and J genes are TRBV7-9 and TRBJ1-1, with 9 bases matching TRBD1. Per germline, CDR1 SEHNR and CDR2 FQNEAQ (reference sequence). The CDR3 length is 17 residues. Trimming removed 5 bases from V and 0 bases from J; junction bases left unmatched: 10.

The chain links TRBV5-4 to TRBJ2-1, with 11 bases that match TRBD2. The CDR3 spans 15 residues. The germline V gene has CDR1 SGHNT and CDR2 YYREEE (reference sequence). V was pared by 0 bases and J by 8 bases, with 4 bases of the junction left unmatched. The CDR3 nucleotides are TGTGCCAGCAGCTTGGGGCTAGCGGGGGGAGATGAGCAGTTCTTC. It yields the protein CASSLGLAGGDEQFF.

The chain is built from TRBV7-8 and TRBJ2-6; 7 nucleotides line up with TRBD1. V dropped 5 bases and J dropped 2; count of bases not matched to a gene: 12. The CDR3 is 18 amino acids. The germline gives CDR1 SGHVS, CDR2 FQNEAQ. CDR3 in amino acids: CASSPPTGNSAGANVLTF. Written as DNA, the CDR3 is TGTGCCAGCAGCCCCCCGACAGGGAATTCTGCTGGGGCCAACGTCCTGACTTTC.

The chain couples TRBV11-2 to TRBJ1-3; 10 bases map to TRBD1. V trimming: 2 bases; J trimming: 8 bases; junction bases outside the gene matches: 6. The CDR3 contains 15 residues. Germline V gene lookup returns CDR1 SGHAT and CDR2 FQNNGV. CDR3 loop: CASSLPRDRGYTIYF. CDR3 in DNA: TGTGCCAGCAGCTTACCGAGGGACAGGGGTTACACCATATATTTT. Filled out from reference TRBV11-2 and TRBJ1-3, the complete variable domain reads EAGVAQSPRYKIIEKRQSVAFWCNPISGHATLYWYQQILGQGPKLLIQFQNNGVVDDSQLPKDRFSAERLKGVDSTLKIQPAKLEDSAVYLCASSLPRDRGYTIYFGEGSWLTVV.

The V call is TRBV5-1, the J call TRBJ2-7; 8 nucleotides match TRBD1. Looked up from germline, CDR1 is SGHRS and CDR2 is YFSETQ. This CDR3 spans 16 amino acids. Trimming removed 0 bases from V and 6 bases from J; junction bases left unmatched: 11. The chain's CDR3 is CASSLELGTGTPEQYF. For the CDR3, the DNA is TGCGCCAGCAGCTTGGAGCTCGGGACAGGTACCCCCGAGCAGTACTTC.

The chain is built from TRBV6-4 and TRBJ2-2; no clear D. Trimming pared 8 bases from V and 7 bases from J, leaving 17 bases between. Germline-derived CDR1 and CDR2 are MRHNA and SNTAGT. This CDR3 region has 14 residues. The CDR3 coding sequence is TGTGCCAGCCGAACCATTCCCCTAAGCGGGGAGCTGTTTTTT. Translation gives CASRTIPLSGELFF.

The rearrangement links TRBV10-3 to TRBJ2-1; 7 nucleotides agree with TRBD1. The length of the CDR3 is 14 residues. V lost 8 bases, J lost 1 base, and 5 bases stayed unmatched. Germline CDR1 and CDR2: ENHRY and SYGVKD. The CDR3 loop reads CAIARQGSYNEQFF. CDR3 coding DNA: TGTGCCATCGCTCGACAGGGTTCCTACAATGAGCAGTTCTTC.

The genes are TRBV5-6 and TRBJ2-2; possibly TRBD1 for D (6 bases). Trimming took off 5 bases at V and 5 bases at J, with 16 bases between the two ends. Germline V gene lookup returns CDR1 SGHDT and CDR2 YYEEEE. The CDR3 is 15 residues long. The CDR3 protein is CASSYDRFVTGELFF. DNA for the CDR3: TGTGCCAGCAGTTACGACAGGTTTGTGACCGGGGAGCTGTTTTTT.

This sequence joins TRBV7-2 and TRBJ1-6; TRBD1 matches 7 bases. The trim removed 4 bases at V and 6 bases at J, leaving 3 bases unmatched. Germline values: CDR1 SGHTA, CDR2 FQGNSA. The CDR3 is 14 residues long. CDR3 bases: TGTGCCAGCAGCTCCAGACAGGGTAATTCACCCCTCCACTTT. Amino acid sequence: CASSSRQGNSPLHF.

The V gene is TRBV5-1, the J gene TRBJ1-2, with D possibly TRBD1 on 6 matching bases. The CDR3 extends over 15 amino acids. Germline CDR1 reads SGHRS; CDR2 reads YFSETQ. Trimming took off 0 bases at V and 3 bases at J, with 12 bases between the two ends. The DNA for the CDR3 is TGCGCCAGCAGCTTGGATGAGAGGACAGACTATGGCTACACCTTC. It specifies CASSLDERTDYGYTF.

V usage is TRBV3-1 (or the pseudogene TRBV3-2) and J usage is TRBJ2-7, with 7 bases that match TRBD2. The germline V gene has CDR1 LGHDT and CDR2 YNNKEL (reference sequence). V trimming: 4 bases; J trimming: 3 bases; junction bases outside the gene matches: 3. The CDR3 is made up of 13 amino acids. The CDR3 loop reads CASSRERGYEQYF. CDR3 sequence (DNA): TGTGCCAGCAGCCGGGAGCGGGGCTACGAGCAGTACTTC.

J is TRBJ1-4 and V is TRBV11-3; 7 bases are a match to TRBD1. Unmatched junction bases numbered 6, after V lost 3 bases and J lost 8 bases. The length of the CDR3 is 14 residues. Germline CDR1 is SGHNT and CDR2 is YENEEA. In DNA, the CDR3 is TGTGCCAGCAGCTTCCGGACAGGTGGAGAAAAACTGTTTTTT. Encoded protein: CASSFRTGGEKLFF.

The chain's CDR3 is CASSREGGNTIYF. The CDR3, as DNA: TGTGCCAGCAGCCGCGAGGGTGGAAACACCATATATTTT. V usage is TRBV6-5 and J usage is TRBJ1-3; D remains ambiguous. Germline-derived CDR1 and CDR2 are MNHEY and SVGAGI. The CDR3 has 13 amino acids. Trimming stripped 6 bases from V and 3 bases from J, with 9 bases between.

The CDR3 DNA reads as TGTGCCACCAGCAGAGATTTTTCCGGGACAGGGTTGCGGGGCTACACCTTC. It translates to CATSRDFSGTGLRGYTF. The gene calls are TRBV15 and TRBJ1-2; 9 bases align to TRBD1. This CDR3 spans 17 amino acids. The germline gives CDR1 LNHNV, CDR2 YYDKDF (reference sequence). Unmatched junction bases numbered 13, after V lost 0 bases and J lost 8 bases.

The chain joins TRBV7-7 to TRBJ2-5; 8 nucleotides line up with TRBD2. J lost 4 bases, V lost 0 bases, and 4 bases had no gene match. Germline V gene sequence: CDR1 SSHAT, CDR2 FNYEAQ (reference sequence). CDR3 size: 15 residues. The CDR3 sequence is CASSLALAGRETQYF. The CDR3 bases are TGTGCCAGCAGCTTAGCGCTAGCGGGTAGAGAGACCCAGTACTTC.

Of note for this clone: The identical CDR3 is also encoded by other nucleotide sequences in the sample. The chain combines TRBV5-1 with TRBJ2-5; 9 bases are shared with TRBD2. There are 14 residues in the CDR3. CDR1 and CDR2 (germline): SGHRS, YFSETQ. With 2 bases clipped from V and 2 bases from J, the junction kept 1 base outside the gene matches. CDR3 bases: TGCGCCAGCAGCTTTACTAGCGGGCAAGAGACCCAGTACTTC. Translation gives CASSFTSGQETQYF.

This clone was picked up one time. The chain uses TRBV27 and TRBJ1-1; TRBD1 might be the D (5 bases). Germline CDR1 reads MNHEY; CDR2 reads SMNVEV (reference sequence). V lost 1 base, J lost 2 bases, and 14 bases lay in between. There are 16 residues in the CDR3. CDR3 DNA sequence: TGTGCCAGCAGTTTATTCTCAGGGCTTACCAACACTGAAGCTTTCTTT. It codes for CASSLFSGLTNTEAFF.

This chain uses TRBV27 with TRBJ2-3; 9 nucleotides match TRBD1. Germline values: CDR1 MNHEY, CDR2 SMNVEV (reference sequence). V gave up 8 bases and J gave up 4 bases; unmatched junction bases: 7. This CDR3 region has 14 residues. The CDR3 is CASHRGRFADTQYF. The CDR3 nucleotides are TGTGCCAGCCACAGGGGGCGCTTCGCAGATACGCAGTATTTT.